These 10 T cell receptor beta chains came from one sample sequenced in a study of shared clonotypes between healthy human individuals. The table came from immunoSEQ multiplex PCR; TCRdb's copy has only in-frame clones and leaves some out. The sample comprises roughly 680,000 clones, approximately 77% of which are singletons, and more than 1.5% rests with the top ten. Sequences were obtained from memory CD4+ T cells sorted from blood. As to subset: CD45RA-negative fraction. The receptor source for this set is a woman aged 30 to 39 in good health.

This clone came up once. The V and J genes are TRBV5-4 and TRBJ2-3; D possibly corresponds to TRBD2 (6 bases). This CDR3 comprises 16 residues. Trimming pared 3 bases from V and 0 bases from J, leaving 14 bases between. Germline loops: CDR1 SGHNT, CDR2 YYREEE (reference sequence). The DNA of the CDR3 is TGTGCCAGCAGCTATTCGATAAGCGGGAGCACAGATACGCAGTATTTT. This gives the protein CASSYSISGSTDTQYF.

This clone was observed a handful of times. The chain combines TRBV10-2 with TRBJ2-5; the D gene is possibly TRBD1 (7 bases). Trimming cost V 6 bases and J 5 bases, with 19 bases left between them. Germline assignment: CDR1 WSHSY and CDR2 SAAADI. The CDR3 has 15 residues. The CDR3 loop reads CASSRGRSPAETQYF. CDR3 coding DNA: TGCGCCAGCAGCAGGGGGAGGAGCCCGGCGGAGACCCAGTACTTC.

The rearrangement links TRBV10-3 to TRBJ2-2; D gene uncertain. The CDR3 loop spans 13 amino acids. V gave up 10 bases and J gave up 7 bases, with 16 bases separating them. Germline CDR1 and CDR2: ENHRY and SYGVKD. In DNA form, the CDR3 reads TGTGCCACCTCAGAGGTTTCCGGCGGGGAGCTGTTTTTT. Its protein product is CATSEVSGGELFF.

The gene calls are TRBV19 and TRBJ2-7; no definite D call. The germline gives CDR1 LNHDA, CDR2 SQIVND (reference sequence). This CDR3 region has 14 residues. V lost 5 bases and J lost 2, with 13 bases in between. The CDR3: CASSSSSRPYEQYF. CDR3 coding DNA: TGTGCCAGTAGTTCCTCGAGTAGACCCTACGAGCAGTACTTC. The whole variable domain, filled in from reference TRBV19 and TRBJ2-7, reads DGGITQSPKYLFRKEGQNVTLSCEQNLNHDAMYWYRQDPGQGLRLIYYSQIVNDFQKGDIAEGYSVSREKKESFPLTVTSAQKNPTAFYLCASSSSSRPYEQYFGPGTRLTVT.

Comments on this clone: The same CDR3 also results from other DNA sequences found in this sample. The genes are TRBV5-1 and TRBJ2-5; perhaps TRBD2 as D (6 bases). Germline V gene sequence: CDR1 SGHRS, CDR2 YFSETQ. This CDR3 region has 14 residues. V lost 3 bases to trimming and J lost 5 bases, with 14 bases between them. This chain's CDR3 is CASSSGTAGETQYF. CDR3 DNA: TGCGCCAGCAGCTCAGGGACCGCGGGGGAGACCCAGTACTTC.

The chain couples TRBV27 to TRBJ1-1; D unclear. V lost 6 bases and J lost 1, with 6 bases in between. The CDR3 sequence is 12 residues long. Germline lookup yields CDR1 MNHEY and CDR2 SMNVEV (reference sequence). The CDR3 DNA reads as TGTGCCAGCAGAAGGACGAACACTGAAGCTTTCTTT. Translating it yields CASRRTNTEAFF.

In its sample, this clone was seen once. V usage is TRBV5-6 and J usage is TRBJ2-5; TRBD1 or TRBD2 may be the D gene (5 bases each). Trimming cost V 0 bases and J 4 bases, with 16 bases left between them. CDR3 length equals 16 residues. The germline gives CDR1 SGHDT, CDR2 YYEEEE. The CDR3 sequence: CASSLAGAGFGETQYF. CDR3 nucleotide sequence: TGTGCCAGCAGCTTGGCCGGGGCAGGGTTCGGAGAGACCCAGTACTTC.

On this clone: Other DNA sequences in this sample translate to the same CDR3. This rearrangement joins TRBV5-4 to TRBJ2-7, with 13 bases aligning to TRBD2. This CDR3 comprises 15 residues. The trim removed 4 bases at V and 1 base at J, leaving 2 bases unmatched. Per the germline V gene, CDR1 is SGHNT and CDR2 is YYREEE (reference sequence). The CDR3 here is CASSRLAGGSYEQYF. In nucleotides, the CDR3 is TGTGCCAGCAGCAGACTAGCGGGAGGATCCTACGAGCAGTACTTC.

The chain has TRBV5-1 and TRBJ2-3, with D unresolved. Germline lookup yields CDR1 SGHRS and CDR2 YFSETQ. The CDR3 covers 14 residues. Between the trimmed V and J ends, which lost 0 bases and 4 bases, there was a span of 9 bases. The CDR3 DNA reads as TGCGCCAGCAGCTTGGGGGTCAGCTCAGATACGCAGTATTTT. It specifies CASSLGVSSDTQYF.

The rearrangement uses TRBV10-3 and TRBJ1-2; D is unclear. Trimming left V 3 bases short and J 2 bases short, with 7 bases between. Germline V gene data show CDR1 as ENHRY and CDR2 as SYGVKD. The CDR3 covers 13 residues. The CDR3 here is CAISESLNYGYTF. CDR3 DNA: TGTGCCATCAGTGAATCCCTAAACTATGGCTACACCTTC.